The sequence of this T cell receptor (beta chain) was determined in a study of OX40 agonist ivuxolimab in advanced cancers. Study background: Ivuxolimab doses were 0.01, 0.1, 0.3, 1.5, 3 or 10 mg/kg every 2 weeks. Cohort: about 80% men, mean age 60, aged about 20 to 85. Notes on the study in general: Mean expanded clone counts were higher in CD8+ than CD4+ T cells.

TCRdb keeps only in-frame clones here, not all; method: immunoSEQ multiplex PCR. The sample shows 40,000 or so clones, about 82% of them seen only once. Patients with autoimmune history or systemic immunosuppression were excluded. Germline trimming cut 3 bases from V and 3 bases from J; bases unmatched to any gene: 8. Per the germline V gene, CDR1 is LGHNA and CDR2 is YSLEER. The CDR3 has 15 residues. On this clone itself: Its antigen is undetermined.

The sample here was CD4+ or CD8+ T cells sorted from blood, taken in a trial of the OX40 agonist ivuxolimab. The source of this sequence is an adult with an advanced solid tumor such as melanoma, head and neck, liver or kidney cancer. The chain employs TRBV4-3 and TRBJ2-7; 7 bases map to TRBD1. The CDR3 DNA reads TGCGCCAGCAGCCAGAACCGGGACAGTGACTACGAGCAGTACTTC. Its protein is CASSQNRDSDYEQYF.